Listed below are T cell receptor beta chains from one sample, sequenced in a study of T cells in Graves' hyperthyroidism and ophthalmopathy. TCRdb ran MiXCR on the multiplex PCR reads and lists one entry per CDR3 protein. The sample contains approximately 700,000 distinct CDR3 sequences, approximately 16% of which appear only once. What was sequenced was blood. The receptors derive from a man aged 18 to 30 with Graves' hyperthyroidism. Each CDR3 is given with its conserved first and last residue. A D gene is named only where the DNA matches it firmly. Clone size is stated in some rows and not others, as once, few, many or a class when expanded.

clone size,J gene,D gene,V gene,CDR3 DNA,CDR3 protein
.,TRBJ2-3,.,TRBV20-1,TGCAGTGCTAGAGTCCCAGGGGGGGGAGGCACGCAGTATTTT,CSARVPGGGGTQYF
few,TRBJ2-7,TRBD1,TRBV15,TGTGCCACCAGCAGAGATAGGGGGCTCCTCGAGCAGTACTTC,CATSRDRGLLEQYF
many,TRBJ2-5,.,TRBV6-5,TGTGCCAGCAGTTACTCGAGGGCTATGGAGGGGGAGACCCAGTACTTC,CASSYSRAMEGETQYF
many,TRBJ2-3,.,TRBV29-1,TGCAGCGTTGTGAGGGCTTATACGCAGTATTTT,CSVVRAYTQYF
few,TRBJ2-3,.,TRBV20-1,TGCAGTGCCCTCAAGGGGGGTTCCACAGATACGCAGTATTTT,CSALKGGSTDTQYF
many,TRBJ2-7,.,TRBV5-1,TGCGCCAGCAGCTTGAACCTGGGGTACGAGCAGTACTTC,CASSLNLGYEQYF
few,TRBJ2-7,TRBD1,TRBV12-5,TGTGCTAGTGGTAACACCCGACAGGGTATCTACGAGCAGTACTTC,CASGNTRQGIYEQYF
many,TRBJ2-7,TRBD1,TRBV27,TGTGCCAGCAGTCGGACAGGGGAAGCCTACGAGCAGTACTTC,CASSRTGEAYEQYF
.,TRBJ2-7,TRBD2,TRBV20-1,TGCAGTGTTGGGACTAGCGGATTCTACGAGCAGTACTTC,CSVGTSGFYEQYF
once,TRBJ1-1,.,TRBV4-1,TGCGCCAGCAGCCAAGACTCCACAAAGAACACTGAAGCTTTCTTT,CASSQDSTKNTEAFF
.,TRBJ1-5,.,TRBV20-1,TGCAGTGCTAGAGGGGACGGACGTTGGCAGCCCCAGCATTTT,CSARGDGRWQPQHF
many,TRBJ2-3,TRBD1,TRBV18,TGTGCCAGCTCCCCCGACAGGGGGGCAGGGGATACGCAGTATTTT,CASSPDRGAGDTQYF
.,TRBJ2-7,.,TRBV7-9,TGTGCCAGCAGCTTAGCCCCGGCCCCGCGAGCCTACGAGCAGTACTTC,CASSLAPAPRAYEQYF
few,TRBJ1-4,.,TRBV7-2,TGTGCCAGCAGTCCGTCTCCTAGCCCAGGTGAAAAACTGTTTTTT,CASSPSPSPGEKLFF
many,TRBJ2-5,TRBD2,TRBV27,TGTGCCAGCAGTTTACTAGCGGGAAAGTACCAAGAGACCCAGTACTTC,CASSLLAGKYQETQYF
many,TRBJ1-5,.,TRBV7-2,TGTGCCAGCAGCCCAACCCCCGGGGGGGGTCAGCCCCAGCATTTT,CASSPTPGGGQPQHF
few,TRBJ2-7,.,TRBV29-1,TGCAGCGCCTCAATAGCGGACTCCTACGAGCAGTACTTC,CSASIADSYEQYF
many,TRBJ1-5,.,TRBV30,TGTGCCTGGAGTGTAGGCCAGGCTCAGCATTTT,CAWSVGQAQHF
.,TRBJ2-5,.,TRBV29-1,TGCAGCGTTGCGGGTCCCACCGAAGAGACCCAGTACTTC,CSVAGPTEETQYF
once,TRBJ2-2,.,TRBV20-1,TGCAGTGTACAGGGCACCGGGGAGCTGTTTTTT,CSVQGTGELFF
.,TRBJ2-1,TRBD2,TRBV9,TGTGCCAGCAGCCACCCCCCCAGCGGGAGGGTGGAGCAGTTCTTC,CASSHPPSGRVEQFF
.,TRBJ2-1,TRBD2,TRBV2,TGTGCCAGGGTTCTAACTAGCGGGGCCATCAATGGGCAGTTCTTC,CARVLTSGAINGQFF
.,TRBJ2-1,.,TRBV24-1,TGTGCCACCAGTGATTCACTATATAGCGGACTGCTCTCCTACAATGAGCAGTTCTTC,CATSDSLYSGLLSYNEQFF
few,TRBJ1-4,TRBD1,TRBV7-2,TGTGCCAGCAGACCCGGGACAGGGGGGGTAAAACTGTTTTTT,CASRPGTGGVKLFF
.,TRBJ1-3,.,TRBV28,TGTGCCAGCAGGCTCAGGGGAGACACCATATATTTT,CASRLRGDTIYF
.,TRBJ2-5,TRBD2,TRBV5-1,TGCGCCAGCAGCCCAGCGGGAGGGGCCATCCAAGAGACCCAGTACTTC,CASSPAGGAIQETQYF
many,TRBJ1-2,.,TRBV27,TGTGCCAGCAGCACGAGGGGAGGACACCACTATGGCTACACCTTC,CASSTRGGHHYGYTF
.,TRBJ2-7,TRBD1,TRBV29-1,TGCAGCGTTGCGGGACAGGGCTACGAGCAGTACTTC,CSVAGQGYEQYF
few,TRBJ1-3,.,TRBV18,TGTGCCAGCTCACCACCGCAGGGGCGCGGAAACACCATATATTTT,CASSPPQGRGNTIYF
few,TRBJ1-4,.,TRBV24-1,TGTGCCACCAGTCCTGGCAGGGGAACTAATGAAAAACTGTTTTTT,CATSPGRGTNEKLFF
many,TRBJ2-7,.,TRBV6-2/TRBV6-3,TGTGCCAGCAGTTACCTTTCGGTGGGAAACTACGAGCAGTACTTC,CASSYLSVGNYEQYF
many,TRBJ2-7,TRBD2,TRBV12-3/TRBV12-4,TGTGCCAGCAGTTTAGCGCTAGCGGGAGGGCCTTACGAGCAGTACTTC,CASSLALAGGPYEQYF
few,TRBJ2-3,.,TRBV30,TGTGCCTGGAGTGTAAGGGGGGGTCCAGATACGCAGTATTTT,CAWSVRGGPDTQYF
many,TRBJ2-3,.,TRBV28,TGTGCCAGCCAACCCCCTGGGACCCCTTTACAGTATTTT,CASQPPGTPLQYF
.,TRBJ1-4,.,TRBV24-1,TGTGCCACCAGTGGCGGGACTAATGAAAAACTGTTTTTT,CATSGGTNEKLFF
.,TRBJ2-7,.,TRBV28,TGTGCCAGCAGGATCGGGAAAACCTACGAGCAGTACTTC,CASRIGKTYEQYF
.,TRBJ2-5,TRBD1,TRBV7-9,TGTGCCAGCAGCGTCCAGGGGGCGGAAGAGACCCAGTACTTC,CASSVQGAEETQYF
few,TRBJ2-5,.,TRBV28,TGTGCCAGCAGTTTATGGGACAGACTCCAAGAGACCCAGTACTTC,CASSLWDRLQETQYF
many,TRBJ2-7,TRBD2,TRBV20-1,TGCAGTGCTTTCCAAGCGGGGATTTACGAGCAGTACTTC,CSAFQAGIYEQYF
few,TRBJ2-1,.,TRBV6-5,TGTGCCAGCAGTTACTCGCCGGAAGGCTCCTACAATGAGCAGTTCTTC,CASSYSPEGSYNEQFF
many,TRBJ2-3,.,TRBV11-2,TGTGCCAGCAGCTGGGGACGCTTTCCGAGCACAGATACGCAGTATTTT,CASSWGRFPSTDTQYF
many,TRBJ1-1,TRBD1,TRBV24-1,TGTGCCACCAGTGATCCAGGGGGTATGACTTTCTTT,CATSDPGGMTFF
few,TRBJ1-2,TRBD1,TRBV18,TGTGCCAGCTCACCGTCGACAGGGGATGGCTACACCTTC,CASSPSTGDGYTF
.,TRBJ2-7,TRBD2,TRBV7-9,TGTGCCAGCAGCAAGAGACTAGCGGGAGAAGACTACGAGCAGTACTTC,CASSKRLAGEDYEQYF
.,TRBJ2-1,TRBD2,TRBV29-1,TGCAGCGATTTCGGCCGACTAGCGGGACCCTACGAGCAGTTCTTC,CSDFGRLAGPYEQFF
.,TRBJ1-2,.,TRBV19,TGTGCCAGTACCGGACACCACTTTGGCTATGGCTACACCTTC,CASTGHHFGYGYTF
.,TRBJ1-5,.,TRBV19,TGTGCCAGTAGTTATTACGATGGTATGGCTCAGCCCCAGCATTTT,CASSYYDGMAQPQHF
few,TRBJ2-7,.,TRBV6-1,TGTGCCAGCAGTAGCGCGCAGGGGATTGGCGAGCAGTACTTC,CASSSAQGIGEQYF
few,TRBJ2-3,TRBD1,TRBV6-1,TGTGCCAGCAGGGCAAACCCAGGGGGCGGAGATACGCAGTATTTT,CASRANPGGGDTQYF